This T cell receptor (beta chain) comes out of a study of control samples from healthy donors and cancer patients. This CDR3 is 12 amino acids long. CDR1 is SEHNR and CDR2 is FQNEAQ in the germline V gene (reference sequence). V was shortened by 1 base and J by 8 bases, with 8 bases between the two germline ends. Measured with immunoSEQ multiplex PCR; TCRdb has only the in-frame clones, and not every one. The sample includes under 300,000 clones, 82% seen only once; the top ten take about 14%. The chain is built from TRBV7-9 and TRBJ1-1; D gene uncertain. The material sequenced was PBMCs. The receptor was derived from a woman aged 60 to 75 with lung cancer. Written as DNA, the CDR3 is TGTGCCAGCAGCTTAGTAAGCCAGGAAGCTTTCTTT. Amino acid sequence: CASSLVSQEAFF.